The sequence of this T cell receptor (beta chain) was determined in a study of cytomegalovirus exposure and HLA in healthy donors. This PCR relied on a set of 60 Vbeta primers and 13 Jbeta primers. Libraries were prepared by immunoSEQ multiplex PCR; TCRdb keeps only in-frame clonotypes and omits some of them. Among 150,000 to 160,000 clones listed, 82% were seen once. The sample comprised PBMCs. This sequence originates from a woman between 45 and 60 years old in good health and CMV-seropositive.

The CDR3 loop reads CASSPTESNQPQHF. The CDR3 region has the DNA TGTGCCAGCAGTCCGACAGAGAGCAATCAGCCCCAGCATTTT. This rearrangement joins TRBV6-6 to TRBJ1-5; TRBD1 is a possible D gene (5 bases). CDR3 length: 14 residues. V lost 5 bases, J lost 1 base, and 9 bases lay in between. The germline gives CDR1 MNHNY, CDR2 SVGAGI (reference sequence).